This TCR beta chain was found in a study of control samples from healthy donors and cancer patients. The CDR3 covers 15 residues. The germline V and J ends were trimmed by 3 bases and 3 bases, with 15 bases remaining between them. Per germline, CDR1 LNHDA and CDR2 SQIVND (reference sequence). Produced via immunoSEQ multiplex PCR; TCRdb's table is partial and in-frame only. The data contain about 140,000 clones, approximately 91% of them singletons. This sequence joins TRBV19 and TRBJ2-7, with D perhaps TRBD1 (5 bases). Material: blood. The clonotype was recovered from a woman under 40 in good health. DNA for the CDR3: TGTGCCAGTAGTATTGCAGGGCTTGGGAACTACGAGCAGTACTTC. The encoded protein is CASSIAGLGNYEQYF.